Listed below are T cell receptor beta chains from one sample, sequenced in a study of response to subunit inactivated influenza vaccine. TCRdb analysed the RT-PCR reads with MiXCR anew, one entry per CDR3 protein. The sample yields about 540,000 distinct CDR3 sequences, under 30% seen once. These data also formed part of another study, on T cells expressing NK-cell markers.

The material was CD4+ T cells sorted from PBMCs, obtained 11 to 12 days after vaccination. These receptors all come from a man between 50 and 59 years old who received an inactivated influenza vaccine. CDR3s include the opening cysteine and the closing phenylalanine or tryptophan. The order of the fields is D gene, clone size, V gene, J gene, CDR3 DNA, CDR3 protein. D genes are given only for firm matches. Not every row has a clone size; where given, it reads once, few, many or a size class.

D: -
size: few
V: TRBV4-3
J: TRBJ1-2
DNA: TGCGCCAGCAGCCAGTCAGTGTTGGGGGGCGAATATGGCTACACCTTC
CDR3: CASSQSVLGGEYGYTF

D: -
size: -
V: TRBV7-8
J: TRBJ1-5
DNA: TGTGCCAGCAGCCCTTACAGCAACAATCAGCCCCAGCATTTT
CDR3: CASSPYSNNQPQHF

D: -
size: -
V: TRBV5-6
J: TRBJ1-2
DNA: TGTGCCAGCAGCTTGGCGTCAGCTGGCTACACCTTC
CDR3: CASSLASAGYTF

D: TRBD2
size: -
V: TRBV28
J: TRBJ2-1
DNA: TGTGCCAGCAGCACGGGACTAGCATTTGAGCAGTTCTTC
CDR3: CASSTGLAFEQFF

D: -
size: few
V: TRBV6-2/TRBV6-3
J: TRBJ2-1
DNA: TGTGCCAGCACTCCGGGGGGCGAGCGGGGCCGGAATGAGCAGTTCTTC
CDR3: CASTPGGERGRNEQFF

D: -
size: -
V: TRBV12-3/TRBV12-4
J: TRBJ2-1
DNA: TGTGCCAGCAGAGGACCAGCCAATGAGCAGTTCTTC
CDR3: CASRGPANEQFF

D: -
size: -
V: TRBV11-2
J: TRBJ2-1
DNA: TGTGCCAGCAGCCCGACGGCCTACAATGAGCAGTTCTTC
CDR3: CASSPTAYNEQFF

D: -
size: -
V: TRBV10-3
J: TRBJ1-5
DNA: TGTGCCTCAGGAGAGCCCCAGCATTTT
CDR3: CASGEPQHF

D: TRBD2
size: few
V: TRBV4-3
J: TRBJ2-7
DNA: TGCGCCAGCAGCCAAGATGCGGGGGAGTGGTACGAGCAGTACTTC
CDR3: CASSQDAGEWYEQYF

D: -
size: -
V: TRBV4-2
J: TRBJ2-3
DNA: TGTGCCAGCAGCCGGACTTCGGGGGCAGATACGCAGTATTTT
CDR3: CASSRTSGADTQYF

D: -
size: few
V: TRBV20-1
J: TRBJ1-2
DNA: TGCAGTGCTAGAGATCCTGGCAGGGCTCACTATGGCTACACCTTC
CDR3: CSARDPGRAHYGYTF

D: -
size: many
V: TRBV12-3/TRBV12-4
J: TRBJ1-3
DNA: TGTGCCAGCAGTACATCTGGAAACACCATATATTTT
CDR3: CASSTSGNTIYF

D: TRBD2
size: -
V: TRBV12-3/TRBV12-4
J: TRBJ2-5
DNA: TGTGCCAGCAGTTCCGGGACTAGCGGGGGTAAAGCGGCCCAGTACTTC
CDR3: CASSSGTSGGKAAQYF

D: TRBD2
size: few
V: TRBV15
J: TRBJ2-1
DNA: TGTGCCACCAGCAGGAGCGGGAACTCTTGGAATGAGCAGTTCTTC
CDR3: CATSRSGNSWNEQFF

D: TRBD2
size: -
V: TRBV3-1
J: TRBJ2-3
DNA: TGTGCCAGCCGATTTAGCGGGGCCAGCACAGATACGCAGTATTTT
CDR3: CASRFSGASTDTQYF

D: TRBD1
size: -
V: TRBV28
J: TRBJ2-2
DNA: TGTGCCAGCAGTGTCCAGGGACAGCTGACACCCGGGGAGCTGTTTTTT
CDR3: CASSVQGQLTPGELFF

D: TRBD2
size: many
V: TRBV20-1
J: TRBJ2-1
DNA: TGCAGTGCTCCTACGACTAGCGGGAGTAACAATGAGCAGTTCTTC
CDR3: CSAPTTSGSNNEQFF

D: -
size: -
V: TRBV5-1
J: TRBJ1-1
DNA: TGCGCCAGCAGCGGGGGGACGGTGAACACTGAAGCTTTCTTT
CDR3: CASSGGTVNTEAFF

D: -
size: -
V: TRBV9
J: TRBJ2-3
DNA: TGTGCCAGCAGCGTAGGAGTTGGACGGAGTACAGATACGCAGTATTTT
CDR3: CASSVGVGRSTDTQYF

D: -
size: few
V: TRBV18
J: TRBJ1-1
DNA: TGTGCCAGCTCACCCGTTAATCGGGCCGACACTGAAGCTTTCTTT
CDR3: CASSPVNRADTEAFF

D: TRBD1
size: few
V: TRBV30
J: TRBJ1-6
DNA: TGTGCCTGGAGTGAGGGACAGGGGAATTCACCCCTCCACTTT
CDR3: CAWSEGQGNSPLHF

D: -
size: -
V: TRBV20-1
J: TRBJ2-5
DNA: TGCAGTGCTTTGACTCTCCAAGAGACCCAGTACTTC
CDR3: CSALTLQETQYF

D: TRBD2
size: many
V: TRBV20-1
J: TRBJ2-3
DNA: TGCAGTGCTCACGCGGCGCGGGAGGGCCACACAGATACGCAGTATTTT
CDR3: CSAHAAREGHTDTQYF

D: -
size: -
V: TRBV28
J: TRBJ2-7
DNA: TGTGCCAGTCGGGACTCTCGGACGTACGAGCAGTACTTC
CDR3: CASRDSRTYEQYF

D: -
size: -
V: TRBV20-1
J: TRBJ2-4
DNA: TGCAGTGCTAGCAAGAACATTCAGTACTTC
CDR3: CSASKNIQYF

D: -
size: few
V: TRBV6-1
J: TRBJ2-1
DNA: TGTGCCAGCAGACTTGCCTCCGAAGGGTTACGGGATGTAGAGCAGTTCTTC
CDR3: CASRLASEGLRDVEQFF

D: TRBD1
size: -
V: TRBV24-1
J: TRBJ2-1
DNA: TGTGCCACCAGGCTTTCAGGGGGCCGCAACAATGAGCAGTTCTTC
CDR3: CATRLSGGRNNEQFF

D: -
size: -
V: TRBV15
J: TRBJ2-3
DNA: TGTGCCACCAGCAGAGATGGCGGGGGCCGCACAGATACGCAGTATTTT
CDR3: CATSRDGGGRTDTQYF

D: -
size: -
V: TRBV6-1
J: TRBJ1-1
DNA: TGTGCCAGCAGTGAAAATAGGGAGGAAGCTTTCTTT
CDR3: CASSENREEAFF

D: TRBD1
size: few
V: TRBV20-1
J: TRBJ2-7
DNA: TGCAGTGCCAACGACAGGGGATTATTCTACGAGCAGTACTTC
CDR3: CSANDRGLFYEQYF

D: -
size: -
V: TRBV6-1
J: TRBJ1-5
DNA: TGTGCCAGCAGGGGGGGCAGCCAGAGCAATCAGCCCCAGCATTTT
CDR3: CASRGGSQSNQPQHF

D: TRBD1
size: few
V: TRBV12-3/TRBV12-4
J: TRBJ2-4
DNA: TGTGCCAGCAGTTATCCGGGACAGGAAAACATTCAGTACTTC
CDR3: CASSYPGQENIQYF

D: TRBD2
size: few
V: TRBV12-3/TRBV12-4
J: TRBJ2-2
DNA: TGTGCCAGCAGTTTAGTCGCTAGCGGGATCCCCGGGGAGCTGTTTTTT
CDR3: CASSLVASGIPGELFF

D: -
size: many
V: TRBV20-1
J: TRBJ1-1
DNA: TGCAGTGCTAGGGCAGATCTTTGGGCTTTCTTT
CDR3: CSARADLWAFF

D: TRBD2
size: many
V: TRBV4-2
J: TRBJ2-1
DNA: TGTGCCAGCAGCCAAGAGGGACTAGCGGGGAGAAATGAGCAGTTCTTC
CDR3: CASSQEGLAGRNEQFF

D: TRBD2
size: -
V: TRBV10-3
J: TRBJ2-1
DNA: TGTGCCATCAGTGGGGGGAGGGCCCCGGTCAATGAGCAGTTCTTC
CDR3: CAISGGRAPVNEQFF

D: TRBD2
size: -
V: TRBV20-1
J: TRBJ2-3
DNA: TGCAGTGCTAGAGATCTACGCGGGAGGACAGATACGCAGTATTTT
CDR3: CSARDLRGRTDTQYF

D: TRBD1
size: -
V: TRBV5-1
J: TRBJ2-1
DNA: TGCGCCAGCAGCTTGCCAGGGGGACCCTACAATGAGCAGTTCTTC
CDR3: CASSLPGGPYNEQFF

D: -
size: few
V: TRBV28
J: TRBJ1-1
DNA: TGTGCCAGCAGTTTAAACATCAACACTGAAGCTTTCTTT
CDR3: CASSLNINTEAFF